Listed below are T cell receptor beta chains from one sample, sequenced in a study of T cell repertoires in cytomegalovirus infection. TCRdb ran MiXCR on the reads and lists one entry per CDR3 protein. Found here are some 150,000 distinct CDR3 sequences, 32% of them singletons; the top ten hold 52%. No antigens are known for them. Material: CD8+ T cells from cultured PBMCs, obtained from culture after CMV antigen stimulation. These receptors all come from a human donor in good health (CMV status not recorded). Some clones in this sample may be carry-over from other donors' samples. CDR3s include the opening cysteine and the closing phenylalanine or tryptophan.

16,TRBV19,TRBJ2-5,CASSPELAVLQETQYF
14,TRBV27,TRBJ1-1,CASSSLPGGTEAFF
14,TRBV10-3,TRBJ2-1,CATGLAGVGNEQFF
13,TRBV12-3/TRBV12-4,TRBJ1-5,CASSLNGGKPQHF
16,TRBV10-3,TRBJ2-5,CAIGFGQATPQETQYF
17,TRBV6-2/TRBV6-3,TRBJ2-7,CASSYSTVTTAYYEQYF
13,TRBV6-1,TRBJ1-2,CASSDGPNYGYTF
17,TRBV7-2,TRBJ1-3,CASSPAPFGGAGNTIYF
14,TRBV7-2,TRBJ2-7,CASSFSGASYEQYF
18,TRBV20-1,TRBJ2-3,CSARDIGLAGFNTDTQYF
14,TRBV20-1,TRBJ2-6,CSAREPAGANVLTF
17,TRBV9,TRBJ2-3,CASSYRGLAGPTDTQYF